This T cell receptor beta chain comes out of a study of T cell responses to AZD1222 COVID-19 vaccine. Study conclusions and caveats: After two AZD1222 doses, spike-specific TCR breadth and depth rose versus day 0. Donors, mostly white British, included more females; clonal diversity was possibly underestimated.

Clones were read by immunoSEQ multiplex PCR, and TCRdb kept only the in-frame ones, dropping some. The repertoire holds 150,000 or so clones, with 89% as singletons. Trimming removed 1 base from V and 0 bases from J; junction bases left unmatched: 6. Looked up from germline, CDR1 is SQVTM and CDR2 is ANQGSEA. The length of the CDR3 is 16 residues. About this clone: Antigen specificity is unknown.

The TCR sequence derives from an adult in good health. Material: peripheral blood, obtained on day 0 of AZD1222 vaccination. The rearrangement joins TRBV29-1 to TRBJ2-4; 7 positions agree with TRBD1. The CDR3: CSVEAGQGVAKNIQYF. The CDR3 nucleotides read TGCAGCGTTGAAGCGGGGCAGGGGGTAGCCAAAAACATTCAGTACTTC. The whole variable domain, remainder taken from reference TRBV29-1 and TRBJ2-4, is SAVISQKPSRDICQRGTSLTIQCQVDSQVTMMFWYRQQPGQSLTLIATANQGSEATYESGFVIDKFPISRPNLTFSTLTVSNMSPEDSSIYLCSVEAGQGVAKNIQYFGAGTRLSVL.